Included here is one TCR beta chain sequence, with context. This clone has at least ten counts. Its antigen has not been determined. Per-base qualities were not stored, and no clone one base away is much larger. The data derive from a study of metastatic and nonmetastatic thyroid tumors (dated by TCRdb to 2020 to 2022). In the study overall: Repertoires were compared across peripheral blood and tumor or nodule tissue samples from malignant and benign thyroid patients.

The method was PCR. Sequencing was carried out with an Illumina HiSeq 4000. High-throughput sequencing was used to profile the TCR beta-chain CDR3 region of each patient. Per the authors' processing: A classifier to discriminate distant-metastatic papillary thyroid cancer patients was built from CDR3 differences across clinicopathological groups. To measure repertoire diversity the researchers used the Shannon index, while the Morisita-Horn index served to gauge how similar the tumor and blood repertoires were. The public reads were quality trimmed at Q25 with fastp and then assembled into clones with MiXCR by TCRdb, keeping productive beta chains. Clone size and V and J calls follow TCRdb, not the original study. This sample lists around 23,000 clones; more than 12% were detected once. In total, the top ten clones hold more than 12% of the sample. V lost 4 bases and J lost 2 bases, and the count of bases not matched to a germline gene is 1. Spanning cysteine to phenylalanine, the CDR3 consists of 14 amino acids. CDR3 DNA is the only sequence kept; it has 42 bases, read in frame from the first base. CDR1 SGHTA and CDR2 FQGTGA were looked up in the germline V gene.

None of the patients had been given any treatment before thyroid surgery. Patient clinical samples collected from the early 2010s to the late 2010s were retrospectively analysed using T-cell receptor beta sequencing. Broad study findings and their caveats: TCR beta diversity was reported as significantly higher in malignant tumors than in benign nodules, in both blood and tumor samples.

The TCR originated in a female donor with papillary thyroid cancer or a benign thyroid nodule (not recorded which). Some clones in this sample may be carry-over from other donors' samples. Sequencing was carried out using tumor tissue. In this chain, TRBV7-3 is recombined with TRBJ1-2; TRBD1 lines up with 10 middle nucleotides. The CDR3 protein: CASSSGQGNYGYTF. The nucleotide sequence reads TGTGCCAGCAGCTCGGGACAGGGGAACTATGGCTACACCTTC.